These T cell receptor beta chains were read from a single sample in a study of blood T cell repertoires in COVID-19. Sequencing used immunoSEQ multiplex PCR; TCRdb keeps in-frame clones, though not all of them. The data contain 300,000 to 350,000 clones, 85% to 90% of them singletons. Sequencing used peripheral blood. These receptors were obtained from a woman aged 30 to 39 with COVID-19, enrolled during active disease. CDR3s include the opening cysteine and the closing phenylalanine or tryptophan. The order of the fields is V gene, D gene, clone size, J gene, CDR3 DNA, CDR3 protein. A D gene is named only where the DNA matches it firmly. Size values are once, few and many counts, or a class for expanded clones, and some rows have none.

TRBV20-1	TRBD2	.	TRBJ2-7	TGCAGTGCTAGTAGCGGGAGCTCCTACGAGCAGTACTTC	CSASSGSSYEQYF
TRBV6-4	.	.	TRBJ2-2	TGTGCCAGCAGTGGGGGACTTAACACCGGGGAGCTGTTTTTT	CASSGGLNTGELFF
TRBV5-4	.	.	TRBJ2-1	TGTGCTCTAGCGGAGGGGGGCAATGAGCAGTTCTTC	CALAEGGNEQFF
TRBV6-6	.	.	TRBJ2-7	TGTGCCAGCAGTGCGACAGCAAATGCCTACGAGCAGTACTTC	CASSATANAYEQYF
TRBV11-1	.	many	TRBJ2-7	TGTGCCAGCAGCTTCTCACAGAACTACGAGCAGTACTTC	CASSFSQNYEQYF
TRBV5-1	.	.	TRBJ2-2	TGCGCCAGCAGCTCGGACGGACTAAACACCGGGGAGCTGTTTTTT	CASSSDGLNTGELFF
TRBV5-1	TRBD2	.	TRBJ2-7	TGCGCCAGCAGCCAAGTGACTAGCGGGAGAACCGAGCAGTACTTC	CASSQVTSGRTEQYF
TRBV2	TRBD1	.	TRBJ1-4	TGTGCCAGCAGTGGGGATTTAAGGGGGCGTACTAATGAAAAACTGTTTTTT	CASSGDLRGRTNEKLFF
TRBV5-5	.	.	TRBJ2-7	TGTGCCAGCAGCTTCGCAGGGCGTAGCTCCGAGCAGTACTTC	CASSFAGRSSEQYF
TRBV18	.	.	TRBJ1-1	TGTGCCAGCTCACCGAGGATCGGGGAGTCCAGGTTGATTGAAGCTTTCTTT	CASSPRIGESRLIEAFF
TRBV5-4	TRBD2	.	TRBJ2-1	TGTGCCAGCAGCTTGTTTAGAGCGGGAACCAGGCACAATGAGCAGTTCTTC	CASSLFRAGTRHNEQFF
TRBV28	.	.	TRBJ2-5	TGTGCCAGCAGCGTACAGGAGGCAGGGAGGGAGACCCAGTACTTC	CASSVQEAGRETQYF
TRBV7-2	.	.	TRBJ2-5	TGTGCCAGCAGCTTACTCCGTGAGACCCAGTACTTC	CASSLLRETQYF
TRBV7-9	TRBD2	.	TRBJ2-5	TGTGCCAGCAGCGTAGGACTAGCGGGAGAGACCCAGTACTTC	CASSVGLAGETQYF
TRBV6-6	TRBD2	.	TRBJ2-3	TGTGCCAGCAGGCCCACTAGCGGGAGTGTGGCAGATACGCAGTATTTT	CASRPTSGSVADTQYF
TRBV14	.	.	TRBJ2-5	TGTGCCAGCAGCCAAGTCACAGATCGAGAGACCCAGTACTTC	CASSQVTDRETQYF
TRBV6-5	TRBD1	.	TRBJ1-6	TGTGCCAGCAGCCGGGACAGCCCCTCACCCCTCCACTTT	CASSRDSPSPLHF
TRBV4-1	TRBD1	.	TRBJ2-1	TGCGCCAGCAGCGACAGGGGGGCCTACAATGAGCAGTTCTTC	CASSDRGAYNEQFF
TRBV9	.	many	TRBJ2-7	TGTGCCAGCAGCGCCTCCACAGGGAACGAGCAGTACTTC	CASSASTGNEQYF
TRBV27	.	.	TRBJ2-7	TGTGCCAGCAGTTTTGCTACAGGTTCTTCCTACGAGCAGTACTTC	CASSFATGSSYEQYF
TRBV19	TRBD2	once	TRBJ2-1	TGTGCCAGTAGTATTGGGAGCGGGAGGGTAAACAATGAGCAGTTCTTC	CASSIGSGRVNNEQFF
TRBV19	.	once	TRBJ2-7	TGTGCCAGTAGTATCCAAGGACAGAAACAGTACTTC	CASSIQGQKQYF
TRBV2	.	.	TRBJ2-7	TGTGCCAGCGGCGGGACAGTAGCCTACGAGCAGTACTTC	CASGGTVAYEQYF
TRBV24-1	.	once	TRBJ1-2	TGTGCCACCAGTGATTTGCCACGGGGATTCGATGGCTACACCTTC	CATSDLPRGFDGYTF
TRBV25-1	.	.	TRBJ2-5	TGTGCCAGCAGTGAATTAGGGCTCGGGGCCCAGTACTTC	CASSELGLGAQYF
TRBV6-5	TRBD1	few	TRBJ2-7	TGTGCCAGCAGTTCAGACAGGGGCTCCTACGAGCAGTACTTC	CASSSDRGSYEQYF
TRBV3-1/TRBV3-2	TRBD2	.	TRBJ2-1	TGTGCCAGCAGCGGACTAGCGGGAGTTAGCAATGAGCAGTTCTTC	CASSGLAGVSNEQFF
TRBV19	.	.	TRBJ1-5	TGTGCCAGTAGTATAGAGGCAGGGCGGAATCAGCCCCAGCATTTT	CASSIEAGRNQPQHF
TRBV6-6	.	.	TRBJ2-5	TGTGCCAGCAGCACAGACAGGACCCAGTACTTC	CASSTDRTQYF
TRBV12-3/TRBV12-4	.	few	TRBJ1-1	TGTGCCAGCAGCCTACCACTGAAAGAAGCTTTCTTT	CASSLPLKEAFF
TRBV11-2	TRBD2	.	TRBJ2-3	TGTGCCAGCAGCTTAGAGTGGAGACTAGCGGTTAGCACAGATACGCAGTATTTT	CASSLEWRLAVSTDTQYF
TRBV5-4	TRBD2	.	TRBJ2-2	TGTGCCAGCAGCTTCGTTGGAGTAGCGGGAGTTGGGGAGCTGTTTTTT	CASSFVGVAGVGELFF
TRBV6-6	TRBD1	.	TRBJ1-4	TGTGCCAGCAGTTTGGGGGGACAGGGGAATGAAAAACTGTTTTTT	CASSLGGQGNEKLFF
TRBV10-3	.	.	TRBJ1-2	TGTGCCATCAAGAGAGGACAGCCCGATAACTATGGCTACACCTTC	CAIKRGQPDNYGYTF
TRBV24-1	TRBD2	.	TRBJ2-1	TGTGCCACCAGTGATGGTCGGGGGGTGAATGAGCAGTTCTTC	CATSDGRGVNEQFF
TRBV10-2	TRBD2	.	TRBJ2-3	TGCGCCAGCAGTGGTCTAGCGGAAGACACAGATACGCAGTATTTT	CASSGLAEDTDTQYF
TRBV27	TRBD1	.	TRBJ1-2	TGTGCCAGCAGTCCGTACAGGGGTGAATATGGCTACACCTTC	CASSPYRGEYGYTF
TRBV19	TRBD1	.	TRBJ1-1	TGTGCCAGTAGGCCTACGCGGACAGGGCGTGTGAACACTGAAGCTTTCTTT	CASRPTRTGRVNTEAFF
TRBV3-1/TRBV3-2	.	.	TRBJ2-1	TGTGCCAGCAGCCAAGCCAACCTGGCCTCCGGAGGCTCCTACAATGAGCAGTTCTTC	CASSQANLASGGSYNEQFF
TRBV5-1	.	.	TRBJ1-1	TGCGCCAGCAGCCAGGGCGCTGAAGCTTTCTTT	CASSQGAEAFF
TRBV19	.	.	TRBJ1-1	TGTGCCAGTATAGAGAGCCCCATGAACACTGAAGCTTTCTTT	CASIESPMNTEAFF
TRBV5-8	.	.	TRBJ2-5	TGTGCCAGCAGCTCCCAATGGATGAGCCAAGCAGGGGAGACCCAGTACTTC	CASSSQWMSQAGETQYF
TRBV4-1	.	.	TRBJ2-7	TGCGCCAGCAGCCAGGAGGGTCCCTTCTACGAGCAGTACTTC	CASSQEGPFYEQYF
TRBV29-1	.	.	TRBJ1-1	TGCAGCGTTGACAGAGGGAACACTGAAGCTTTCTTT	CSVDRGNTEAFF
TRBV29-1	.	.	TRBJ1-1	TGCAGCGTTGAAGGGGTGCTCAATCCCTTGAAGCGGGCTTTCTTT	CSVEGVLNPLKRAFF
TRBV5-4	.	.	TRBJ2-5	TGTGCCAGCAGCTTGGACGAGCGCGGGACCCAGTACTTC	CASSLDERGTQYF
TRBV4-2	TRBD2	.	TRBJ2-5	TGTGCCAGCAGCCTGACAAGCACTAGCGTGTCCGAGACCCAGTACTTC	CASSLTSTSVSETQYF
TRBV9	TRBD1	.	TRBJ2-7	TGTGCCAGCAGCGGAGACAGGGTAGGGGACTACGAGCAGTACTTC	CASSGDRVGDYEQYF
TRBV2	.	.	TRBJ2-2	TGTGCCAGCAGTACCGGACCATCTAGCGTTGGCGGGGAGCTGTTTTTT	CASSTGPSSVGGELFF
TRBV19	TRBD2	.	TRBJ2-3	TGTGCCAGTAGTAGTCCTGGCGGGAGCAGGGATACGCAGTATTTT	CASSSPGGSRDTQYF
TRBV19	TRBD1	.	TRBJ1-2	TGTGCCAGTAGGCCCCCCGGGACAGGGTCTGGCTACACCTTC	CASRPPGTGSGYTF
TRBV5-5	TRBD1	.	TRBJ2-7	TGTGCCAGCACTCCGCGGGGACAGGGGACCTACGAGCAGTACTTC	CASTPRGQGTYEQYF
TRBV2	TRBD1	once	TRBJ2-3	TGTGCCACCGTCGGGACAGGGGGCACAGATACGCAGTATTTT	CATVGTGGTDTQYF
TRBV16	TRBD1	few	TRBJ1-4	TGTGCCAGCAGGGACAGGGGAGAAACTAATGAAAAACTGTTTTTT	CASRDRGETNEKLFF
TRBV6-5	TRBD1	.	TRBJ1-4	TGTGCCAGCTGGCGCACAGGGGCAACTAATGAAAAACTGTTTTTT	CASWRTGATNEKLFF
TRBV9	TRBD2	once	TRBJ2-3	TGTGCCAGCAGCGTGTATAGCGGGACTACAGATACGCAGTATTTT	CASSVYSGTTDTQYF
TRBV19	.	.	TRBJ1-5	TGTGCCAGTAGTCGCGGGCCCTCAGGAGGGGTAGCCAATCAGCCCCAGCATTTT	CASSRGPSGGVANQPQHF